This T cell receptor (beta chain) was sequenced for a study of cytomegalovirus exposure and HLA in healthy donors. V dropped 5 bases and J dropped 2 bases, with 16 bases sitting between them. From germline, CDR1 is SGHNT and CDR2 YYREEE (reference sequence). The CDR3 covers 15 residues. It was with 60 Vbeta and 13 Jbeta primers that the PCR ran. Only in-frame clones appear in the TCRdb table, and some are missing; sequencing was by immunoSEQ multiplex PCR. The sample shows about 160,000 clones, 80% to 85% of them seen only once. The specimen sequenced was PBMCs. The V and J genes are TRBV5-4 and TRBJ2-5; D gene unclear. The TCR comes from a male donor in good health and CMV-seropositive. The chain's CDR3 is CASSPDLAVQETQYF. CDR3 nucleotide sequence: TGTGCCAGCAGTCCCGACTTGGCGGTGCAAGAGACCCAGTACTTC.